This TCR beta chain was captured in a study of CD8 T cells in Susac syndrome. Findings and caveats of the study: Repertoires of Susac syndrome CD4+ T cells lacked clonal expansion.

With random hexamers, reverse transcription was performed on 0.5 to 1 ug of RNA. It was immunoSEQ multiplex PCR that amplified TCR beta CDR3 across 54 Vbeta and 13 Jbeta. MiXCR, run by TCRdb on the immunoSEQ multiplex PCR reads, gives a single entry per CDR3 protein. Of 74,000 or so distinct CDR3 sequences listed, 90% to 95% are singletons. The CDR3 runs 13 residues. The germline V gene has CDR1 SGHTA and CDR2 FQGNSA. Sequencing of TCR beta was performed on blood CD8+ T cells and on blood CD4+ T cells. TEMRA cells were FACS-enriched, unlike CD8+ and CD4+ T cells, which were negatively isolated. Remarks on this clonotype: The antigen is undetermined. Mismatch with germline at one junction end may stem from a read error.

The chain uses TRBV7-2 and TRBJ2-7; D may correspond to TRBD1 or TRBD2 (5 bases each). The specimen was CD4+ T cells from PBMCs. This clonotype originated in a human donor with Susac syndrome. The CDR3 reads CASRLGTRYEQYF. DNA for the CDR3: TGTGCCAGCAGATTAGGGACGAGGTACGAGCAGTACTTC.